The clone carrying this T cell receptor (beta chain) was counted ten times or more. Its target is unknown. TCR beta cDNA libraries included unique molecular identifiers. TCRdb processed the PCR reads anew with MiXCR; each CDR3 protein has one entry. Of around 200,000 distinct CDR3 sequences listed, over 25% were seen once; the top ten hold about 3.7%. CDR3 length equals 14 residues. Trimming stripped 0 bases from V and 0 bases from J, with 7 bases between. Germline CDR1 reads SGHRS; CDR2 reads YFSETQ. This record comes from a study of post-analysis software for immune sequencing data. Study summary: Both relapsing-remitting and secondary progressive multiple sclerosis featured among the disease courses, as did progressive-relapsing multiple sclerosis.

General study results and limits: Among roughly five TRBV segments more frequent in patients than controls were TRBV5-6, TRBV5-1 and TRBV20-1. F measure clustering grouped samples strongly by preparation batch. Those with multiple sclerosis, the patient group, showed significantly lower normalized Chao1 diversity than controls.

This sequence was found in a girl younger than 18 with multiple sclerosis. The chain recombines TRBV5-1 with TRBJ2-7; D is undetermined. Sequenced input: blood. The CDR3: CASSLGGSSYEQYF. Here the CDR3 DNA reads TGCGCCAGCAGCTTGGGTGGTAGCTCCTACGAGCAGTACTTC.